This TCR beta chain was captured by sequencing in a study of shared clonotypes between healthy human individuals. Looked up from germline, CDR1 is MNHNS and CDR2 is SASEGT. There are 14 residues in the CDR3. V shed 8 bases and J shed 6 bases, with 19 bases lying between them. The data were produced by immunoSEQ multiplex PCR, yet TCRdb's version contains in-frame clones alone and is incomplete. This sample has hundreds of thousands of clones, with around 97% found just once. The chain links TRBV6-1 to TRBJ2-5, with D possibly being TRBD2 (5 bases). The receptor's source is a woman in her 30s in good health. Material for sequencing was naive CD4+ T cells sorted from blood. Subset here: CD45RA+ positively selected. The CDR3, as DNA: TGTGCCAGCGGCTCTCTCGGAGGTGCTCAGACCCAGTACTTC. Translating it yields CASGSLGGAQTQYF.